These 21 T cell receptor beta chains came from one sample sequenced in a study of T-cell reconstitution after alpha-beta-depleted transplantation in children. Preparation of the TCRbeta library involved a method that used unique molecular identifiers. MiXCR, applied by TCRdb to the PCR reads, yields one record per CDR3 protein. Of about 540,000 distinct CDR3 sequences in the sample, about a sixth were seen once. Sample: PBMCs from the stem cell graft donor, taken from the stem cell graft. The source is a human donor who donated a stem cell graft to a child with acute lymphoblastic leukemia.

This clonotype was observed a handful of times. This sequence joins TRBV30 and TRBJ2-3, with a weak D call TRBD2 (5 bases). CDR3 size: 14 residues. With 6 bases removed from V and 4 bases from J, the gap between germline ends came to 17 bases. Germline V lookup: CDR1 GTSNPN, CDR2 SVGIG (reference sequence). The CDR3 region is CACLLREHPDTQYF. DNA for the CDR3: TGTGCCTGCCTCCTCCGGGAACACCCAGATACGCAGTATTTT.

This clonotype was found a few times. The chain links TRBV5-1 to TRBJ2-1; 11 bases are shared with TRBD2. Trimming cost V 1 base and J 7 bases; bases outside gene matches: 7. The CDR3 spans 16 residues. Germline V lookup: CDR1 SGHRS, CDR2 YFSETQ. CDR3 sequence (DNA): TGCGCCAGCAGCTTGACTAGCGGGAGTCCTGTTAATGAGCAGTTCTTC. Its translation is CASSLTSGSPVNEQFF.

This clonotype was counted between two and nine times. The genes are TRBV20-1 and TRBJ2-1; D is unresolved. Trimming stripped 6 bases from V and 2 bases from J, with 11 bases between. Germline V gene lookup returns CDR1 DFQATT and CDR2 SNEGSKA (reference sequence). This CDR3 comprises 13 residues. The CDR3 region is CSAVRRTYNEQFF. The CDR3 DNA sequence: TGCAGTGCGGTTAGGCGGACCTACAATGAGCAGTTCTTC.

The chain uses TRBV7-6 and TRBJ2-7; D gene uncertain. V was clipped by 2 bases and J by 6 bases, with 8 bases between them. Germline CDR1 is SGHVS and CDR2 is FNYEAQ. The CDR3 has 12 residues. This CDR3 reads CASSLFSGEQYF. The CDR3 nucleotides read TGTGCCAGCAGCTTATTTTCGGGCGAGCAGTACTTC.

In this sample, this clonotype turned up a few times. V usage is TRBV11-1 and J usage is TRBJ2-1; 10 bases fit TRBD2. The germline gives CDR1 SGHAT, CDR2 FQDESV (reference sequence). The CDR3 has 19 residues. With 4 bases clipped from V and 0 bases from J, the junction kept 12 bases outside the gene matches. The CDR3 region has the DNA TGTGCCAGCAGCTCCGGCAGGGGGCCTAGCGGGAGCTCCTACAATGAGCAGTTCTTC. Translated, it gives CASSSGRGPSGSSYNEQFF.

This clonotype showed up just a few times. This chain uses TRBV7-9 with TRBJ1-2; D ambiguous. From germline, CDR1 is SEHNR and CDR2 FQNEAQ (reference sequence). This CDR3 has 15 residues. The V end lost 1 base, the J end lost 1 base, and 10 bases lay between the germline ends. Here the CDR3 DNA reads TGTGCCAGCAGCTTAGTCTATCTGGATAACTATGGCTACACCTTC. Translating gives CASSLVYLDNYGYTF.

The J gene is TRBJ2-1, the V gene TRBV20-1; 14 nucleotides match TRBD2. V shed 1 base and J 0 bases; nucleotides not matched to a gene: 5. The CDR3 is made up of 18 amino acids. Germline V lookup: CDR1 DFQATT, CDR2 SNEGSKA (reference sequence). In DNA, the CDR3 is TGCAGTGCTAGAGTTGGACTAGCGGGAGGCCACTCCTACAATGAGCAGTTCTTC. This translates into CSARVGLAGGHSYNEQFF.

The chain carries TRBV12-3 or TRBV12-4 and TRBJ1-1; 8 bases map to TRBD1. Trimming cost V 8 bases and J 5 bases; bases outside gene matches: 4. CDR3 length: 12 amino acids. CDR3 sequence (DNA): TGTGCCAGCCAAACAGGGGGGACTGAAGCTTTCTTT. Protein: CASQTGGTEAFF.

Only a few counts were recorded for this clonotype. V gene TRBV13 combines with J gene TRBJ2-1; TRBD1 might be the D (6 bases). The CDR3 spans 15 residues. Germline lookup yields CDR1 PRHDT and CDR2 FYEKMQ (reference sequence). V lost 3 bases, J lost 8 bases, and 17 bases lay in between. CDR3 coding DNA: TGTGCCAGCAGCTTGGGCGGGCAGGGGAGCGATGAGCAGTTCTTC. Translating gives CASSLGGQGSDEQFF.

In this sample, this clonotype turned up a few times. The rearrangement links TRBV12-3 or TRBV12-4 to TRBJ2-5; D unresolved. The germline V and J ends were trimmed by 2 bases and 7 bases, with 11 bases remaining between them. There are 13 residues in the CDR3. The CDR3 sequence is CASSLTLKGTQYF. The CDR3 coding sequence is TGTGCCAGCAGTTTAACCCTGAAAGGGACCCAGTACTTC.

This clonotype was detected a few times. The V call is TRBV7-9, the J call TRBJ2-1; 7 nucleotides match TRBD2. Germline CDR1 and CDR2: SEHNR and FQNEAQ (reference sequence). Germline trimming cut 9 bases from V and 4 bases from J; bases unmatched to any gene: 9. The CDR3 loop spans 14 amino acids. In DNA, the CDR3 is TGTGCCAGTGGAGTGCGGGAGATTTACAATGAGCAGTTCTTC. Translating gives CASGVREIYNEQFF.

This clonotype was found a few times. This chain connects TRBV11-1 to TRBJ2-1; TRBD2 is a possible D gene (6 bases). This CDR3 comprises 13 residues. Germline V gene lookup returns CDR1 SGHAT and CDR2 FQDESV (reference sequence). With 8 bases removed from V and 3 bases from J, the gap between germline ends came to 11 bases. CDR3: CASSGGRYNEQFF. Here the CDR3 DNA reads TGTGCCAGCTCCGGGGGACGCTACAATGAGCAGTTCTTC.

In its sample, this clonotype was seen a few times. CDR3 protein: CASIPGGMNTEAFF. The DNA for the CDR3 is TGTGCCAGCATTCCGGGGGGAATGAACACTGAAGCTTTCTTT. This rearrangement joins TRBV7-9 to TRBJ1-1, with a tentative D call TRBD1 (5 bases). With 7 bases removed from V and 0 bases from J, the gap between germline ends came to 12 bases. The CDR3 spans 14 residues. The V gene's germline CDR1 is SEHNR and CDR2 FQNEAQ (reference sequence).

The chain has TRBV24-1 and TRBJ2-6, with D unresolved. The V end lost 5 bases, the J end lost 0 bases, and 7 bases lay between the germline ends. Germline V gene sequence: CDR1 KGHDR, CDR2 SFDVKD. CDR3 length: 15 amino acids. The CDR3: CATSAHISGANVLTF. The CDR3 DNA follows: TGTGCCACCAGTGCCCACATCTCTGGGGCCAACGTCCTGACTTTC.

CDR3 sequence (DNA): TGTGCCACCAGCCATCCGAGAACTCAGCCCCAGCATTTT. It codes for CATSHPRTQPQHF. The chain recombines TRBV15 with TRBJ1-5; the D is unclear. V shed 5 bases and J shed 6 bases, with 11 bases lying between them. The CDR3 has 13 residues. Germline loops: CDR1 LNHNV, CDR2 YYDKDF (reference sequence). Together with reference TRBV15 and TRBJ1-5, the CDR3 gives the full variable domain: DAMVIQNPRYQVTQFGKPVTLSCSQTLNHNVMYWYQQKSSQAPKLLFHYYDKDFNNEADTPDNFQSRRPNTSFCFLDIRSPGLGDTAMYLCATSHPRTQPQHFGDGTRLSIL.

This clonotype was observed a handful of times. The chain couples TRBV19 to TRBJ1-3; no definite D call. V was cut by 5 bases and J by 8 bases, with 13 bases left in between. The CDR3 is made up of 13 amino acids. Germline V gene data show CDR1 as LNHDA and CDR2 as SQIVND (reference sequence). Here the CDR3 reads CASSLGIRDTIYF. In DNA, the CDR3 is TGTGCCAGTAGTCTCGGGATCCGGGACACCATATATTTT.

This rearrangement joins TRBV20-1 to TRBJ2-3, with 7 bases lining up with TRBD2. The trim removed 2 bases at V and 2 bases at J, leaving 10 bases unmatched. Germline CDR1 DFQATT, CDR2 SNEGSKA (reference sequence). The CDR3 totals 16 residues. The chain's CDR3 is CSARRSSGSPTDTQYF. The CDR3 DNA is TGCAGTGCTAGACGTTCTAGCGGAAGTCCCACAGATACGCAGTATTTT.

This chain links TRBV21-1 with TRBJ2-3. TRBV21-1 is termed a pseudogene. The length of the CDR3 is 13 residues. In nucleotides, the CDR3 is TGTGCCAGCAGCAAAGGGCGCACAGATACGCAGTATTTT. It encodes CASSKGRTDTQYF.

The J gene is TRBJ2-7, the V gene TRBV5-1, with 10 bases lining up with TRBD2. The CDR3 runs 17 residues. Germline trimming cut 1 base from V and 3 bases from J; bases unmatched to any gene: 10. CDR1 and CDR2 (germline): SGHRS, YFSETQ. The CDR3 reads CASSLLTATSGYYEQYF. DNA of the CDR3: TGCGCCAGCAGCTTGTTAACCGCGACTAGCGGGTACTACGAGCAGTACTTC.

The table lists this clonotype with a few counts. The chain couples TRBV5-1 to TRBJ2-5; 8 bases are a match to TRBD2. With 2 bases clipped from V and 1 base from J, the junction kept 4 bases outside the gene matches. CDR1 is SGHRS, CDR2 YFSETQ, per germline. The CDR3 length is 15 residues. The CDR3 nucleotides are TGCGCCAGCAGCTTCAGCGGGAGCCCCCAAGAGACCCAGTACTTC. Its translation is CASSFSGSPQETQYF.

This chain uses TRBV15 with TRBJ1-1; TRBD1 is a possible D gene (5 bases). The CDR3 runs to 15 residues. Germline V gives CDR1 LNHNV, CDR2 YYDKDF (reference sequence). Trimming removed 7 bases from V and 1 base from J, with 16 bases in between. The CDR3 sequence is CATTPAGRSNTEAFF. The CDR3 DNA is TGTGCCACCACCCCAGCGGGGCGGTCGAACACTGAAGCTTTCTTT.